The subject of this entry is one T cell receptor (beta chain). This record belongs to a study of blood T cell repertoires in COVID-19. Study context: The study drew acute and convalescent COVID-19 samples from the United States, Italy and Spain.

Original handling: Reference gene primer amplification gave estimated nucleated cell counts. Sequencing used immunoSEQ multiplex PCR; TCRdb keeps in-frame clones, though not all of them. V, J and clone size reflect that table, while D and trimming were determined from the DNA. The sample has 450,000 to 600,000 clones, about 90% seen once; the top ten hold approximately 0.7%. Trimming removed 4 bases from V and 7 bases from J, with 11 bases in between. Germline CDR1 and CDR2: SNHLY and FYNNEI. The CDR3 is 12 residues long. In assigning cohorts, the study relied on participant-reported clinical history.

This chain joins TRBV2 and TRBJ2-7; maybe TRBD2 (6 bases). This clonotype was sampled from a woman between 18 and 30 years old who had recovered from COVID-19. The sequenced material came from PBMCs or T cells enriched from blood (not recorded which). The CDR3 DNA reads as TGTGCCAGCAGTGTCGGGGGTTGGGAGCAGTACTTC. Translating gives CASSVGGWEQYF.